These 3 T cell receptor beta chains were sequenced from one sample in a study of blood T cell repertoires in COVID-19. Sequencing used immunoSEQ multiplex PCR; TCRdb keeps in-frame clones, though not all of them. The sample yields over 200,000 clones, less than 85% seen once. Sequencing input: PBMCs or T cells enriched from blood (not recorded which). These receptors were obtained from a man aged 55 to 69 who had recovered from COVID-19.

The rearrangement links TRBV27 to TRBJ2-1, with D perhaps TRBD2 (6 bases). This CDR3 is 14 amino acids long. Germline-derived CDR1 and CDR2 are MNHEY and SMNVEV (reference sequence). Trimming cost V 5 bases and J 6 bases, with 14 bases left between them. The CDR3 nucleotides are TGTGCCAGCAGTCGCGTTCGGGGGTCCAATGAGCAGTTCTTC. This translates into CASSRVRGSNEQFF.

The chain recombines TRBV5-6 with TRBJ1-1, with 9 bases fitting TRBD1. This CDR3 is 17 amino acids long. From germline, CDR1 is SGHDT and CDR2 YYEEEE. Germline trimming cut 4 bases from V and 1 base from J; bases unmatched to any gene: 11. CDR3 region: CASSRRVRQGGNTEAFF. CDR3 coding DNA: TGTGCCAGCAGCCGGAGGGTGAGACAGGGGGGGAACACTGAAGCTTTCTTT.

This clone was counted a single time. J is TRBJ2-2 and V is TRBV4-1; 10 bases match TRBD1. The CDR3 loop spans 16 amino acids. The V and J ends lost 3 bases and 3 bases, in that order; junction bases with no gene match: 4. In germline, CDR1 is MGHRA, CDR2 YSYEKL. The CDR3 DNA reads TGCGCCAGCAGCCATCCCGGGACAGGGGACACCGGGGAGCTGTTTTTT. This gives the protein CASSHPGTGDTGELFF.